This is a list of T cell receptor beta chains from one sample in a study of T cells in Graves' hyperthyroidism and ophthalmopathy. TCRdb fed the multiplex PCR reads into MiXCR, producing one record per CDR3 protein. The data show 650,000 to 700,000 distinct CDR3 sequences, with roughly 17% seen just once and about 16% held by the top ten. Sequences were obtained from blood. The receptor source for this set is a man in his fifties or sixties with Graves' hyperthyroidism. CDR3s include the opening cysteine and the closing phenylalanine or tryptophan. D genes are given only for firm matches. Clone size is given for some rows only: seen once, a few or many times, or a class if the clone is expanded.

D gene	clone size	V gene	J gene	CDR3 length	CDR3 protein	CDR3 DNA
NA	many	TRBV6-1	TRBJ1-3	14	CASSSGNSGNTIYF	TGTGCCAGCAGCTCAGGGAACTCTGGAAACACCATATATTTT
NA	many	TRBV2	TRBJ2-1	11	CASSDSLKQFF	TGTGCCAGCAGTGACAGCTTGAAGCAGTTCTTC
NA	NA	TRBV5-1	TRBJ2-3	14	CASNQRGSTDTQYF	TGCGCCAGCAACCAGCGCGGGAGCACAGATACGCAGTATTTT
TRBD2	many	TRBV6-1	TRBJ2-7	16	CASSPGGLAGTYEQYF	TGTGCCAGCAGCCCCGGAGGACTAGCGGGAACATACGAGCAGTACTTC
TRBD1	NA	TRBV29-1	TRBJ1-1	15	CSVAGTGGARTEAFF	TGCAGCGTCGCCGGGACAGGGGGCGCGAGGACTGAAGCTTTCTTT
NA	many	TRBV5-5	TRBJ1-1	15	CASSALQIMNTEAFF	TGTGCCAGCAGCGCCTTACAGATCATGAACACTGAAGCTTTCTTT
TRBD2	NA	TRBV12-3/TRBV12-4	TRBJ2-7	14	CASKPGLAPYEQYF	TGTGCCAGCAAGCCGGGACTAGCGCCCTACGAGCAGTACTTC
NA	NA	TRBV9	TRBJ1-1	15	CASSALGGRDTEAFF	TGTGCCAGCAGCGCCCTGGGGGGGAGGGACACTGAAGCTTTCTTT
TRBD2	many	TRBV25-1	TRBJ2-7	14	CASSAGGSSYEQYF	TGTGCCAGCAGTGCTGGCGGGAGCTCCTACGAGCAGTACTTC
TRBD2	NA	TRBV5-1	TRBJ2-2	20	CASSPRLAPSHFGDTGELFF	TGTGCCAGCAGCCCCAGACTAGCGCCTAGTCATTTTGGGGACACCGGGGAGCTGTTTTTT
NA	many	TRBV28	TRBJ2-7	15	CASSSSTGEAYEQYF	TGTGCCAGCAGTTCCTCAACAGGGGAGGCCTACGAGCAGTACTTC
NA	many	TRBV19	TRBJ1-1	16	CASSIGRGREATEAFF	TGTGCCAGTAGTATTGGCCGGGGCCGGGAGGCCACTGAAGCTTTCTTT
TRBD2	many	TRBV28	TRBJ2-3	16	CASTQHSGGQTDTQYF	TGTGCCAGCACCCAACATAGCGGGGGACAAACAGATACGCAGTATTTT
NA	many	TRBV2	TRBJ2-7	15	CASLGVRGSPYEQYF	TGTGCCAGTCTCGGAGTTCGAGGGAGTCCCTACGAGCAGTACTTC
NA	many	TRBV12-3/TRBV12-4	TRBJ2-2	14	CASSRERGAGELFF	TGTGCCAGCAGCCGGGAGCGAGGGGCCGGGGAGCTGTTTTTT
NA	many	TRBV7-2	TRBJ2-1	14	CASSPQEYYNEQFF	TGTGCCAGCAGCCCGCAAGAGTATTACAATGAGCAGTTCTTC
TRBD2	many	TRBV12-3/TRBV12-4	TRBJ2-7	18	CASSRATGLAGDSYEQYF	TGTGCCAGCAGTAGGGCTACGGGACTAGCGGGAGATTCCTACGAGCAGTACTTC
NA	few	TRBV9	TRBJ2-6	18	CASSVGKGLAAGANVLTF	TGTGCCAGCAGCGTAGGAAAAGGGTTGGCTGCTGGGGCCAACGTCCTGACTTTC
TRBD2	NA	TRBV3-1	TRBJ2-3	16	CASSTLKREGADTQYF	TGTGCCAGCAGCACTCTCAAGCGGGAGGGTGCAGATACGCAGTATTTT
NA	many	TRBV6-5	TRBJ2-7	14	CASSYSQGLYEQYF	TGTGCCAGCAGTTACTCCCAGGGCTTATACGAGCAGTACTTC
NA	few	TRBV18	TRBJ2-1	15	CASSPPAQGYIEQFF	TGTGCCAGCTCACCACCGGCACAGGGATATATTGAGCAGTTCTTC
TRBD2	NA	TRBV10-3	TRBJ2-5	13	CATTGGGQETQYF	TGTGCCACCACCGGGGGGGGGCAAGAGACCCAGTACTTC
NA	NA	TRBV2	TRBJ2-7	14	CASSGRWLDDEQYF	TGTGCCAGCAGTGGCCGTTGGCTAGACGACGAGCAGTACTTC
NA	NA	TRBV4-2	TRBJ2-5	17	CASSQALFGGGQETQYF	TGTGCCAGCAGCCAAGCCCTGTTTGGTGGAGGCCAAGAGACCCAGTACTTC
NA	many	TRBV12-3/TRBV12-4	TRBJ1-1	15	CASRDPGSGGAEAFF	TGTGCCAGCAGGGACCCGGGCTCTGGGGGGGCTGAAGCTTTCTTT
TRBD1	many	TRBV9	TRBJ2-1	13	CASSVARDREQFF	TGTGCCAGCAGCGTAGCGAGGGACAGGGAGCAGTTCTTC
NA	NA	TRBV4-3	TRBJ2-2	16	CASSQEGYGDTGELFF	TGCGCCAGCAGCCAAGAGGGCTACGGGGATACCGGGGAGCTGTTTTTT
TRBD1	NA	TRBV18	TRBJ1-1	15	CASSIGQALITEASF	TGTGCCAGCTCAATAGGACAGGCGTTGATCACTGAAGCTTCCTTT
NA	NA	TRBV7-9	TRBJ2-7	15	CASSLSGAILYEQYF	TGTGCCAGCAGCTTATCGGGAGCCATCCTCTACGAGCAGTACTTC
NA	many	TRBV3-1	TRBJ1-1	14	CASSQDPAGAEAFF	TGTGCCAGCAGCCAAGATCCCGCAGGGGCTGAAGCTTTCTTT
NA	NA	TRBV20-1	TRBJ2-5	16	CSAGGESGQLQETQYF	TGCAGTGCGGGCGGAGAGTCGGGACAACTACAAGAGACCCAGTACTTC
TRBD1	NA	TRBV19	TRBJ2-1	15	CASSPQGAGNDEQFF	TGTGCCAGTAGTCCACAGGGGGCAGGTAACGATGAGCAGTTCTTC
TRBD2	few	TRBV20-1	TRBJ2-7	16	CSAVRAGGPFGHEQYF	TGCAGTGCTGTCCGAGCGGGAGGGCCTTTCGGCCACGAGCAGTACTTC
NA	NA	TRBV6-1	TRBJ1-3	14	CASSEIDRGNTIYF	TGTGCCAGCAGTGAAATCGACAGGGGAAACACCATATATTTT
TRBD1	NA	TRBV5-1	TRBJ1-2	15	CASSLGQGRDYGYTF	TGCGCCAGCAGCTTGGGACAGGGGCGAGACTATGGCTACACCTTC
NA	NA	TRBV20-1	TRBJ2-7	14	CSLQISGTTYEQYF	TGCAGTCTGCAAATTAGCGGAACAACCTACGAGCAGTACTTC
NA	many	TRBV20-1	TRBJ2-5	13	CSASIRGRETQYF	TGCAGTGCTAGCATCAGGGGCAGGGAGACCCAGTACTTC
NA	NA	TRBV20-1	TRBJ1-2	9	CSARVGYTF	TGCAGTGCTAGGGTTGGCTACACCTTC
TRBD1	many	TRBV28	TRBJ1-1	18	CASSLSPSTGTANTEAFF	TGTGCCAGCAGTTTGTCCCCTTCAACCGGGACAGCGAACACTGAAGCTTTCTTT
TRBD1	many	TRBV6-6	TRBJ2-5	16	CASSYSSAGDRETQYF	TGTGCCAGCAGTTACTCGAGCGCTGGGGACAGGGAGACCCAGTACTTC
NA	many	TRBV12-3/TRBV12-4	TRBJ2-3	15	CASRPSGEGTDTQYF	TGTGCCAGCAGACCCTCAGGGGAAGGCACAGATACGCAGTATTTT
TRBD2	many	TRBV5-5	TRBJ2-5	19	CASSFTPLTSGTSQETQYF	TGTGCCAGCAGCTTCACCCCCCTGACTAGCGGGACTTCCCAAGAGACCCAGTACTTC
NA	many	TRBV6-2/TRBV6-3	TRBJ2-1	17	CASSLTGLRQVYNEQFF	TGTGCCAGCAGTCTGACCGGTCTGAGACAGGTATACAATGAGCAGTTCTTC
TRBD2	NA	TRBV11-2	TRBJ2-1	17	CASSLVGGTSGYNEQFF	TGTGCCAGCAGCTTAGTGGGTGGGACTAGCGGCTACAATGAGCAGTTCTTC
NA	many	TRBV19	TRBJ1-5	17	CASSLGGRRFSNQPQHF	TGTGCCAGTAGCCTTGGAGGACGGAGATTTAGCAATCAGCCCCAGCATTTT
TRBD2	many	TRBV28	TRBJ2-1	21	CASRRDNLKGLTSGRLDEQFF	TGTGCCAGCAGACGGGACAACCTCAAGGGGTTGACTAGCGGGAGACTCGATGAGCAGTTCTTC
NA	few	TRBV3-1	TRBJ2-1	14	CASALGGAGEEQFF	TGTGCCAGCGCCCTTGGGGGGGCTGGTGAGGAGCAGTTCTTC
NA	NA	TRBV5-6	TRBJ2-7	15	CASSPLACESYEQYF	TGTGCCAGCAGCCCGCTAGCCTGCGAATCCTACGAGCAGTACTTC
NA	NA	TRBV28	TRBJ1-2	14	CASSFGTSNYGYTF	TGTGCCAGCAGTTTTGGGACTTCCAACTATGGCTACACCTTC
TRBD2	few	TRBV19	TRBJ2-1	15	CASSKGLAGSTEQFF	TGTGCCAGTAGTAAGGGACTAGCGGGCTCGACTGAGCAGTTCTTC
NA	many	TRBV2	TRBJ1-1	13	CASSIAGFTEAFF	TGTGCCAGCAGTATTGCCGGATTCACTGAAGCTTTCTTT
TRBD1	many	TRBV7-2	TRBJ1-3	15	CASTKSDRGEDTIYF	TGTGCCAGCACCAAATCTGACAGGGGAGAAGACACCATATATTTT
TRBD1	many	TRBV6-2/TRBV6-3	TRBJ1-1	15	CASSGTSTGISEAFF	TGTGCCAGCAGTGGAACTTCGACAGGGATTTCTGAAGCTTTCTTT
TRBD2	many	TRBV7-9	TRBJ2-1	11	CATQRENEQFF	TGTGCCACCCAGCGGGAAAATGAGCAGTTCTTC
NA	once	TRBV11-2	TRBJ2-7	15	CASSLGLARTYKQYF	TGTGCCAGCAGCTTAGGTCTAGCGAGGACCTACAAGCAGTACTTC
TRBD1	few	TRBV19	TRBJ2-3	15	CASTPRQGATDTQYF	TGTGCCAGTACCCCGCGGCAGGGGGCTACAGATACGCAGTATTTT
TRBD2	many	TRBV10-3	TRBJ2-7	16	CAISEPGGTRAYEQYF	TGTGCCATCAGTGAGCCGGGGGGGACGCGAGCCTACGAGCAGTACTTC